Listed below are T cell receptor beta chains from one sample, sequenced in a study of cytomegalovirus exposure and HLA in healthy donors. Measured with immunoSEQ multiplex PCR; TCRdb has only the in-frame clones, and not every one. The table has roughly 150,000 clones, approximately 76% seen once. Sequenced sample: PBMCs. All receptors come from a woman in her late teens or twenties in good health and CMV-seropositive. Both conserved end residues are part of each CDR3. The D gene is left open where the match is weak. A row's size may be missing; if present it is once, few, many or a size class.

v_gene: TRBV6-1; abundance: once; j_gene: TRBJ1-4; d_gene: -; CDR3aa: CASSVRGPDEKLFF; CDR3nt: TGTGCCAGCAGTGTTAGGGGCCCGGATGAAAAACTGTTTTTT
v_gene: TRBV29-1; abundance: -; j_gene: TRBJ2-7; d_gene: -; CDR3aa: CSVEGGDTAYEQYF; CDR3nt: TGCAGCGTTGAAGGAGGGGACACCGCCTACGAGCAGTACTTC
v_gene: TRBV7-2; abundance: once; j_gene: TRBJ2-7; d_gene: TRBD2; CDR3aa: CASSLGLAGGYEQYF; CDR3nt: TGTGCCAGCAGCTTGGGACTAGCGGGGGGCTACGAGCAGTACTTC
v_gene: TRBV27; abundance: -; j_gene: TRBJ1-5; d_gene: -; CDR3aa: CASSRVSNQPQHF; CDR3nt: TGTGCCAGCAGTCGGGTTAGCAATCAGCCCCAGCATTTT
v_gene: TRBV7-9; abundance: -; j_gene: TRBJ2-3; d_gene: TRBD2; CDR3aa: CASSLISGGTDTQYF; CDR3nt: TGTGCCAGCAGCTTAATTAGCGGGGGCACAGATACGCAGTATTTT
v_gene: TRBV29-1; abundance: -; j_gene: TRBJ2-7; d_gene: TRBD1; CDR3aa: CSALGDRELSYEQYF; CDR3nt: TGCAGCGCCCTAGGGGACAGGGAGCTCTCCTACGAGCAGTACTTC
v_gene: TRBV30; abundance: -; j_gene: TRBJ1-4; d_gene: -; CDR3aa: CAWRARGFATNEKLFF; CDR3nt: TGTGCCTGGAGGGCCAGGGGTTTTGCAACTAATGAAAAACTGTTTTTT
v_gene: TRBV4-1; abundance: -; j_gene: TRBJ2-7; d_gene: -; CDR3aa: CASSQLGGSYEQYF; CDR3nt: TGCGCCAGCAGCCAATTGGGGGGTTCCTACGAGCAGTACTTC
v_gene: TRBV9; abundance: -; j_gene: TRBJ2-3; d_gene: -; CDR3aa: CASSVGGLTDTQYF; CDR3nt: TGTGCCAGCAGCGTAGGGGGACTCACAGATACGCAGTATTTT
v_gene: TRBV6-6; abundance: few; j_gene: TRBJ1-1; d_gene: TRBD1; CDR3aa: CASSYGGQGVTEAFF; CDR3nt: TGTGCCAGCAGTTACGGGGGACAGGGCGTCACTGAAGCTTTCTTT
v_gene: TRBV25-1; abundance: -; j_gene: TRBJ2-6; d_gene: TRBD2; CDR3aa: CASSARGDSGANVLTF; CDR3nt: TGTGCCAGCAGTGCCCGGGGGGACTCTGGGGCCAACGTCCTGACTTTC
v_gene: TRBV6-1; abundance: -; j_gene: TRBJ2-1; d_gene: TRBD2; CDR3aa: CASRASGDHNEQFF; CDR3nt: TGTGCCAGCCGGGCTAGCGGGGATCACAATGAGCAGTTCTTC
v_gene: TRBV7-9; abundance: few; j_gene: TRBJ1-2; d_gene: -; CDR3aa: CASSRGDYGYTF; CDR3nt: TGTGCCAGCAGCAGGGGTGACTATGGCTACACCTTC
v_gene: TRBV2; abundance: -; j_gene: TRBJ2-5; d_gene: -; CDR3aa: CASSEALRGFQETQYF; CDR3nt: TGTGCCAGCAGTGAAGCGCTTCGGGGGTTCCAAGAGACCCAGTACTTC
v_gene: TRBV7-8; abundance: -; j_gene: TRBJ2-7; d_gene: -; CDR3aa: CASSQGGDIRYEQYF; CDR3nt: TGTGCCAGCAGCCAGGGCGGGGATATTCGCTACGAGCAGTACTTC
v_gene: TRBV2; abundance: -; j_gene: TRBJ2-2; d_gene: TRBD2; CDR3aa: CASKFSGGNTGELFF; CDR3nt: TGTGCCAGCAAATTTAGCGGGGGGAACACCGGGGAGCTGTTTTTT
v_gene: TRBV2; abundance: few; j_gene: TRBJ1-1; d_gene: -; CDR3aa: CASSEELSTEAFF; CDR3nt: TGTGCCAGCAGTGAGGAGCTCTCAACTGAAGCTTTCTTT
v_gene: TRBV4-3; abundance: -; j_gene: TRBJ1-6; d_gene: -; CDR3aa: CASSRGQERIPLHF; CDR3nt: TGCGCCAGCAGCCGGGGGCAAGAAAGGATTCCCCTCCACTTT
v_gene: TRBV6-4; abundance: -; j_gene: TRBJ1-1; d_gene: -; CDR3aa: CASSPNPGNTEAFF; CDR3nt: TGTGCCAGCTCTCCAAACCCAGGGAACACTGAAGCTTTCTTT
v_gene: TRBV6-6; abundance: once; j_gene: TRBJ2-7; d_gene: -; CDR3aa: CASSYRQEDEQYF; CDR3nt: TGTGCCAGCAGTTACCGACAGGAAGACGAGCAGTACTTC
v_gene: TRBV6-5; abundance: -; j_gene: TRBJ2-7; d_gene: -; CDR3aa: CASSEGLTTYEQYF; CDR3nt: TGTGCCAGCAGTGAAGGACTGACAACCTACGAGCAGTACTTC
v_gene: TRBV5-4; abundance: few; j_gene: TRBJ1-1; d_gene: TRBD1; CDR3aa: CASSLGGTVEAFF; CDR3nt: TGTGCCAGCAGCTTGGGTGGGACAGTAGAAGCTTTCTTT
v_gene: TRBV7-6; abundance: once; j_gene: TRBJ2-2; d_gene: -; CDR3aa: CASSLVMAGRSGELFF; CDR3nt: TGTGCCAGCAGCTTAGTGATGGCAGGGAGGTCCGGGGAGCTGTTTTTT
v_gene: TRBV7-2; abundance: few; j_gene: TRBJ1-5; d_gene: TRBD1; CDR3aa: CASSLSAGQGALQPQHF; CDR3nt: TGTGCCAGCAGCTTAAGTGCTGGACAGGGGGCTCTTCAGCCCCAGCATTTT
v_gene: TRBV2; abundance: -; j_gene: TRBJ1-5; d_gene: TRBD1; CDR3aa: CASRGQVNQPQHF; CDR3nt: TGTGCCAGCAGGGGACAGGTCAATCAGCCCCAGCATTTT
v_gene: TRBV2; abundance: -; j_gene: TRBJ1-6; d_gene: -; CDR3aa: CASSELGQLVSPLHF; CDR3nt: TGTGCCAGCAGTGAATTAGGACAATTGGTGTCACCCCTCCACTTT
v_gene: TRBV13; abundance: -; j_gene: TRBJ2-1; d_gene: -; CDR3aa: CASSLVKLHEQFF; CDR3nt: TGTGCCAGCAGCTTAGTGAAACTTCATGAGCAGTTCTTC
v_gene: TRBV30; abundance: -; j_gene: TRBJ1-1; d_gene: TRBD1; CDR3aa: CAWSSRTGNTEAFF; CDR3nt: TGTGCCTGGAGTTCCCGGACAGGGAACACTGAAGCTTTCTTT
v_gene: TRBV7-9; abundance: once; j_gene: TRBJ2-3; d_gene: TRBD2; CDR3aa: CASSYPRGGPSTDTQYF; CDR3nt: TGTGCCAGCAGCTACCCACGCGGGGGGCCCAGCACAGATACGCAGTATTTT